What follows are 9 T cell receptor beta chains derived from one specimen sequenced in a study of regulatory T cells in long-lasting Graves disease. CDR3-region Arm-PCR and iRepertoire HTBI primers produced the TCR beta libraries. One entry per CDR3 protein, called by TCRdb with MiXCR from the multiplex PCR reads. The sample lists 250,000 to 300,000 distinct CDR3 sequences, about 18% occurring once. As for time point: newly diagnosed GD, antithyroid drugs for less than 3 months. Following extraction of RNA from PBMCs, that RNA was used to make the TCR library. A further study also used this sample, focusing on T cells in Graves' hyperthyroidism and ophthalmopathy.

Source: peripheral blood mononuclear cells (PBMCs), taken at new diagnosis, from a patient treated with antithyroid drugs. These receptors originate from a woman in her twenties or thirties with Graves disease.

This clonotype was counted ten times or more. V and J are TRBV3-1 and TRBJ1-4; unclear D gene. The CDR3 contains 16 residues. Trimming removed 4 bases at V and 0 bases at J, with 12 bases between. Germline CDR1 LGHDT, CDR2 YNNKEL (reference sequence). CDR3 DNA: TGTGCCAGCAGCCCCTTGACACCTGCAACTAATGAAAAACTGTTTTTT. Its protein is CASSPLTPATNEKLFF.

This clonotype was seen repeatedly, ten times or more. The rearrangement links TRBV3-1 to TRBJ2-7; D remains unclear. V lost 1 base, J lost 6 bases, and 7 bases lay in between. Per the germline V gene, CDR1 is LGHDT and CDR2 is YNNKEL (reference sequence). The CDR3 consists of 12 residues. Here the CDR3 reads CASSQGIGEQYF. The CDR3, as DNA: TGTGCCAGCAGCCAAGGGATTGGCGAGCAGTACTTC.

This clonotype was recorded many times. This chain links TRBV3-1 with TRBJ1-1; D is unresolved. Germline lookup yields CDR1 LGHDT and CDR2 YNNKEL (reference sequence). V lost 2 bases and J 1 base, leaving 8 bases between the germline ends. This CDR3 comprises 14 residues. This CDR3 reads CASSQWGSNTEAFF. The CDR3 nucleotides are TGTGCCAGCAGCCAATGGGGTTCGAACACTGAAGCTTTCTTT.

The sample holds many counts of this clonotype. This chain uses TRBV5-1 with TRBJ1-1; D not resolved. CDR1 is SGHRS and CDR2 is YFSETQ in the germline V gene. Trimming cost V 1 base and J 4 bases, with 8 bases left between them. This CDR3 is 13 amino acids long. The CDR3 reads CASSLRTPTEAFF. The CDR3 coding sequence is TGCGCCAGCAGCTTGCGAACACCCACTGAAGCTTTCTTT.

This chain joins TRBV7-9 and TRBJ2-7, with D possibly TRBD1 on 6 matching bases. The CDR3 spans 16 residues. Trimming left V 5 bases short and J 4 bases short, with 21 bases between. Germline CDR1 and CDR2: SEHNR and FQNEAQ (reference sequence). CDR3 amino acids: CASSIGPRTEIYEQYF. The CDR3 nucleotides read TGTGCCAGCAGCATAGGACCGAGGACAGAGATTTACGAGCAGTACTTC.

This chain links TRBV7-2 with TRBJ1-6, with 9 bases matching TRBD1. V shed 4 bases and J 7 bases; nucleotides not matched to a gene: 5. This CDR3 comprises 15 residues. Germline loops: CDR1 SGHTA, CDR2 FQGNSA. CDR3 protein: CASSSGQGRNSPLHF. CDR3 nucleotides: TGTGCCAGCAGCTCCGGACAGGGGAGGAATTCACCCCTCCACTTT.

This clonotype showed up many times. The V call is TRBV12-5, the J call TRBJ2-3; D unclear. There are 13 residues in the CDR3. Germline CDR1 and CDR2: LGHNT and FRNRAP. Trimming took off 3 bases at V and 10 bases at J, with 14 bases between the two ends. The chain's CDR3 is CASGFGPQDAQYF. The CDR3, as DNA: TGTGCTAGTGGTTTCGGCCCGCAGGATGCGCAGTATTTT.

This clonotype was counted many times. The chain has TRBV18 and TRBJ2-6, with no clear D. The CDR3 extends over 15 amino acids. From germline, CDR1 is KGHSH and CDR2 LQKENI. V gave up 2 bases and J gave up 0 bases, with 5 bases separating them. CDR3 residues: CASSPLYSGANVLTF. In nucleotides, the CDR3 is TGTGCCAGCTCACCATTATACTCTGGGGCCAACGTCCTGACTTTC.

This clonotype was counted only a few times. Here the CDR3 DNA reads TGCAGCGTTGCGGGGGAGGCCTATGGCTACACCTTC. Protein: CSVAGEAYGYTF. The chain carries TRBV29-1 and TRBJ1-2; a weak D match, TRBD1 (5 bases). Trimming removed 4 bases from V and 4 bases from J, with 10 bases in between. Germline CDR1 and CDR2: SQVTM and ANQGSEA. The CDR3 extends over 12 amino acids.